Listed below are T cell receptor beta chains from one sample, sequenced in a study of blood T cell repertoires in COVID-19. Libraries were prepared by immunoSEQ multiplex PCR; TCRdb keeps only in-frame clonotypes and omits some of them. This table has about 140,000 clones, 90% appearing once. Material for sequencing was peripheral blood. These receptors were collected from an elderly woman with acute or convalescent COVID-19. CDR3s include the opening cysteine and the closing phenylalanine or tryptophan. The D gene is left open where the match is weak. Size tells how often a clone was seen (once, few, many) or the class of an expanded clone, and some rows leave it out.

D gene,clone size,J gene,V gene,CDR3 DNA,CDR3 protein
.,.,TRBJ2-3,TRBV2,TGTGCCAGCAGTGGGGGGTGGACTAACACAGATACGCAGTATTTT,CASSGGWTNTDTQYF
TRBD1,.,TRBJ1-1,TRBV7-9,TGTGCCAGCAGCTTAGTTCCTGGACAGGTGAACACTGAAGCTTTCTTT,CASSLVPGQVNTEAFF
TRBD1,.,TRBJ1-5,TRBV2,TGTGCCAGCAGTGGACAGGGCAGCTATCAGCCCCAGCATTTT,CASSGQGSYQPQHF
.,.,TRBJ1-1,TRBV19,TGTGCCAGTTCGAGGACATCGAACACTGAAGCTTTCTTT,CASSRTSNTEAFF
TRBD1,.,TRBJ1-5,TRBV18,TGTGCCAGCTCACCAGACAGGGGGCTGCAGCCCCAGCATTTT,CASSPDRGLQPQHF
TRBD2,once,TRBJ2-3,TRBV27,TGTGCCAGCAGTTTTCGGGGGGTTGGTACGCAGTATTTT,CASSFRGVGTQYF
.,.,TRBJ1-6,TRBV12-3/TRBV12-4,TGTGCCAGCAGTTTACAGAATTCACCCCTCCACTTT,CASSLQNSPLHF
.,.,TRBJ1-2,TRBV5-8,TGTGCCAGCAGCTTGTCAGGGGCACATGGCTACACCTTC,CASSLSGAHGYTF
.,.,TRBJ1-2,TRBV6-1,TGTGCCAGCAGTGAAGGGGGGGGAGGATATGGCTACACCTTC,CASSEGGGGYGYTF
.,.,TRBJ2-7,TRBV2,TGTGCCAGCAGGACCCAGGGTATTGCCTACGAGCAGTACTTC,CASRTQGIAYEQYF
TRBD2,.,TRBJ2-7,TRBV4-3,TGCGCCAGCAGCCAAGTTTGGGGGGGCGAGCAGTACTTC,CASSQVWGGEQYF
TRBD1,.,TRBJ2-7,TRBV9,TGTGCCAGCAGCGTCGGGGGACAGGGGGCGCAAGAGCAGTACTTC,CASSVGGQGAQEQYF
TRBD2,.,TRBJ2-1,TRBV5-1,TGCGCCAGCAGCTTAGACGGGACTAGGATCTACAATGAGCAGTTCTTC,CASSLDGTRIYNEQFF
TRBD1,.,TRBJ1-6,TRBV30,TGTGCCTGTCAAAGCGGTCACCAGGGGGCTTATTCACCCCTCCACTTT,CACQSGHQGAYSPLHF
.,.,TRBJ2-2,TRBV27,TGTGCCAGCAGAGCGACAGGAAGGAACACCGGGGAGCTGTTTTTT,CASRATGRNTGELFF
.,.,TRBJ1-1,TRBV5-6,TGTGCCAGCAGCCCGGGGGTAGATCGGGGTACCACTGAAGCTTTCTTT,CASSPGVDRGTTEAFF
.,.,TRBJ1-5,TRBV3-1/TRBV3-2,TGTGCCAGCAGCCAAGGCAGGAGCAATCAGCCCCAGCATTTT,CASSQGRSNQPQHF
.,.,TRBJ2-3,TRBV7-2,TGTGCCAGCAGGGACTCTTTCGGAACGCAGTATTTT,CASRDSFGTQYF
.,.,TRBJ1-2,TRBV7-2,TGTGCCAGCAGCTTCAGGGCTCACTATGGCTACACCTTC,CASSFRAHYGYTF
.,.,TRBJ1-2,TRBV4-3,TGCGCCAGCAGCCAAGAACAGTCAGGAATTAACTATGGCTACACCTTC,CASSQEQSGINYGYTF
.,.,TRBJ1-4,TRBV30,TGTGCCTGGAGTGACGGGGGAGGCGAAAAACTGTTTTTT,CAWSDGGGEKLFF
.,.,TRBJ1-3,TRBV30,TGTGCCTCCCAAAGGAGCTCTGGAAACACCATATATTTT,CASQRSSGNTIYF
.,.,TRBJ1-4,TRBV6-5,TGTGCCAGCAGTCAGGCGCAGGGAGGGGGTGAAAAACTGTTTTTT,CASSQAQGGGEKLFF
TRBD1,.,TRBJ1-4,TRBV3-1/TRBV3-2,TGTGCCAGCAGCCACTACCCGGACAGGGAAAAACTGTTTTTT,CASSHYPDREKLFF
TRBD1,.,TRBJ2-5,TRBV25-1,TGTGCCAGCAGTGTGGGACAGGGGGTCCAAGAGACCCAGTACTTC,CASSVGQGVQETQYF
TRBD1,once,TRBJ2-5,TRBV7-9,TGTGCCAGCAGCACAGGGGTTGAGACCCAGTACTTC,CASSTGVETQYF
.,.,TRBJ1-1,TRBV12-5,TGTGCTAGTGGTTTGGTAGATGTCAGGAACACTGAAGCTTTCTTT,CASGLVDVRNTEAFF
TRBD1,.,TRBJ1-5,TRBV4-1,TGCGCCAGCAGCCTCGGGACAGGGTACGTAGGGCTCAATCAGCCCCAGCATTTT,CASSLGTGYVGLNQPQHF
.,.,TRBJ2-1,TRBV18,TGTGCCAGCTCACCACAGACAGAATACAATGAGCAGTTCTTC,CASSPQTEYNEQFF
.,.,TRBJ2-7,TRBV19,TGTGCCAGTAGTATAGATCCTGATGGCGGCGAGCAGTACTTC,CASSIDPDGGEQYF
TRBD1,.,TRBJ2-7,TRBV5-1,TGCGCCAGCAGGAAAGGGGACAGTTACGAGCAGTACTTC,CASRKGDSYEQYF
TRBD2,.,TRBJ2-5,TRBV25-1,TGTGCCAGCAGTGAGGGAGGGCTAGGCGAGACCCAGTACTTC,CASSEGGLGETQYF
.,.,TRBJ2-1,TRBV7-2,TGTGCCAGCAGCTATACAGGGTACACTGAGCAGTTCTTC,CASSYTGYTEQFF
TRBD1,.,TRBJ1-2,TRBV19,TGTGCCAGTAGCCAACAGGGGGCGCCTTCCTATGGCTACACCTTC,CASSQQGAPSYGYTF